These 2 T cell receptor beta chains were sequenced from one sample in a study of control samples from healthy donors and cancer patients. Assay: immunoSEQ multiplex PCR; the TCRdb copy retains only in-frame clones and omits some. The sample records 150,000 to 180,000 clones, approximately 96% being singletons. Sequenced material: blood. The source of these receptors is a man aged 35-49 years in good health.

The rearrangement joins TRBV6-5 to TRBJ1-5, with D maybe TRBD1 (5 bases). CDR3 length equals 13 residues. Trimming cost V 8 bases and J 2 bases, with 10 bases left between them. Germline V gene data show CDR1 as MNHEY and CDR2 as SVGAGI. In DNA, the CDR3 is TGTGCCAGCGCCGGGGGTCGCAATCAGCCCCAGCATTTT. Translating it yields CASAGGRNQPQHF.

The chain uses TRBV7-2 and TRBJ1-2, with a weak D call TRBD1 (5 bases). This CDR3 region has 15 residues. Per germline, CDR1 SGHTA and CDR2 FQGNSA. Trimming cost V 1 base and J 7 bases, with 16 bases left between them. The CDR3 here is CASSLGAGQVGGYTF. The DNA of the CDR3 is TGTGCCAGCAGCTTAGGTGCGGGGCAAGTAGGTGGCTACACCTTC.